The following is a TCR beta chain sequence with its context. The entry originates in a study of control samples from healthy donors and cancer patients. The CDR3 length is 13 residues. The V gene's germline CDR1 is SNHLY and CDR2 FYNNEI. Libraries were prepared by immunoSEQ multiplex PCR; TCRdb keeps only in-frame clonotypes and omits some of them. The data contain some 79,000 clones, less than 90% of them seen just once; the ten biggest clones take up about 4%. The TCR sequence derives from a woman in her fifties or sixties in good health. Sequenced material: blood. V usage is TRBV2 and J usage is TRBJ2-7, with 7 bases matching TRBD2. CDR3 residues: CVTQLLAAYEQYF. CDR3 DNA: TGTGTCACCCAGCTCCTAGCGGCCTACGAGCAGTACTTC. Full variable domain (rest looked up from reference TRBV2 and TRBJ2-7): EPEVTQTPSHQVTQMGQEVILRCVPISNHLYFYWYRQILGQKVEFLVSFYNNEISEKSEIFDDQFSVERPDGSNFTLKIRSTKLEDSAMYFCVTQLLAAYEQYFGPGTRLTVT.